Below are 10 T cell receptor beta chains sequenced from a single sample in a study of blood T cell repertoires in COVID-19. Clones were read by immunoSEQ multiplex PCR, and TCRdb kept only the in-frame ones, dropping some. The data show fewer than 45,000 clones, roughly 80% seen once. Input material: peripheral blood. The receptors shown here come from a man aged 60 to 75 with COVID-19, enrolled during active disease.

The chain is built from TRBV7-2 and TRBJ1-1; D ambiguous. The CDR3 consists of 13 residues. The germline CDR1 and CDR2 sequences are SGHTA and FQGNSA. The V gene lost 6 bases and the J gene lost 10 bases, with 18 bases spanning the gap. This chain's CDR3 is CASRESLRTGAFF. The CDR3, as DNA: TGTGCCAGCAGGGAGTCCCTCCGAACGGGAGCTTTCTTT.

The chain combines TRBV28 with TRBJ1-5, with a weak D call TRBD1 (5 bases). There are 16 residues in the CDR3. The germline V and J ends were trimmed by 7 bases and 7 bases, with 23 bases remaining between them. Germline V lookup: CDR1 MDHEN, CDR2 SYDVKM. The DNA for the CDR3 is TGTGCCAGCACTCACCCTCGGGGGGACTTCAAACAGCCCCAGCATTTT. This codes for CASTHPRGDFKQPQHF.

This clone was recorded once. This sequence joins TRBV18 and TRBJ2-3; TRBD1 is a possible D gene (6 bases). Germline CDR1 is KGHSH and CDR2 is LQKENI. This CDR3 has 15 residues. V lost 4 bases and J 3 bases, leaving 14 bases between the germline ends. CDR3 DNA: TGTGCCAGCTCACGTCAGACAGGCCGGACAGATACGCAGTATTTT. It is translated as CASSRQTGRTDTQYF.

This clone appeared a few times. This chain uses TRBV27 with TRBJ1-1; D unresolved. The length of the CDR3 is 16 residues. Trimming removed 6 bases from V and 5 bases from J, with 22 bases in between. The germline CDR1 and CDR2 sequences are MNHEY and SMNVEV (reference sequence). CDR3 protein: CASRQKAGPLGTEAFF. CDR3 DNA: TGTGCCAGCAGGCAGAAGGCGGGTCCCCTGGGGACTGAAGCTTTCTTT.

The chain joins TRBV6-5 to TRBJ2-1, with 8 positions matching TRBD2. Germline V gives CDR1 MNHEY, CDR2 SVGAGI. This CDR3 comprises 13 residues. Trimming cost V 7 bases and J 6 bases; bases outside gene matches: 5. The chain's CDR3 is CASTRGTSNEQFF. The CDR3 nucleotides read TGTGCCAGCACCCGTGGGACTAGCAATGAGCAGTTCTTC.

V usage is TRBV10-3 and J usage is TRBJ1-5; 8 bases line up with TRBD1. The germline V gene encodes CDR1 ENHRY and CDR2 SYGVKD. The J segment lost 3 bases and the V segment lost 6 bases, leaving 4 bases of the junction unmatched. This CDR3 region has 14 residues. The CDR3 nucleotides read TGTGCCATCAGGACAGGGGATATCAATCAGCCCCAGCATTTT. Its translation: CAIRTGDINQPQHF.

The V call is TRBV7-9, the J call TRBJ2-3; 14 bases align to TRBD2. Trimming took 5 bases from V and 0 from J; bases not matched to a gene: 10. The V gene's germline CDR1 is SEHNR and CDR2 FQNEAQ (reference sequence). The CDR3 has 19 residues. CDR3 DNA: TGTGCCAGCAGCCGAAAAGGGACTAGCGGGAGCGCTAGCACAGATACGCAGTATTTT. Translation gives CASSRKGTSGSASTDTQYF.

V and J are TRBV7-2 and TRBJ2-1, with 10 nucleotides matching TRBD2. The germline V gene has CDR1 SGHTA and CDR2 FQGNSA. V shed 7 bases and J 6 bases; nucleotides not matched to a gene: 9. CDR3 length: 15 residues. The CDR3 DNA sequence: TGTGCCAGCACCCTGAGCGGGAGGGCCGGCAATGAGCAGTTCTTC. It specifies CASTLSGRAGNEQFF.

The chain recombines TRBV3-1 (or the pseudogene TRBV3-2) with TRBJ1-6, with a tentative D call TRBD1 (6 bases). Germline V gives CDR1 LGHDT, CDR2 YNNKEL (reference sequence). The CDR3 has 16 residues. Trimming left V 4 bases short and J 3 bases short, with 13 bases between. CDR3 protein: CASSPGTLGYNSPLHF. CDR3 in DNA: TGTGCCAGCAGCCCGGGGACACTGGGCTATAATTCACCCCTCCACTTT.

This clone was detected once. The chain joins TRBV29-1 to TRBJ1-2, with D perhaps TRBD1 (6 bases). V was cut by 1 base and J by 8 bases, with 20 bases left in between. CDR3 size: 15 residues. Germline loops: CDR1 SQVTM, CDR2 ANQGSEA. CDR3 sequence (DNA): TGCAGCGTTGAAGGAGTCGGACAGTCCACTTGGGGCTACACCTTC. Residues: CSVEGVGQSTWGYTF.